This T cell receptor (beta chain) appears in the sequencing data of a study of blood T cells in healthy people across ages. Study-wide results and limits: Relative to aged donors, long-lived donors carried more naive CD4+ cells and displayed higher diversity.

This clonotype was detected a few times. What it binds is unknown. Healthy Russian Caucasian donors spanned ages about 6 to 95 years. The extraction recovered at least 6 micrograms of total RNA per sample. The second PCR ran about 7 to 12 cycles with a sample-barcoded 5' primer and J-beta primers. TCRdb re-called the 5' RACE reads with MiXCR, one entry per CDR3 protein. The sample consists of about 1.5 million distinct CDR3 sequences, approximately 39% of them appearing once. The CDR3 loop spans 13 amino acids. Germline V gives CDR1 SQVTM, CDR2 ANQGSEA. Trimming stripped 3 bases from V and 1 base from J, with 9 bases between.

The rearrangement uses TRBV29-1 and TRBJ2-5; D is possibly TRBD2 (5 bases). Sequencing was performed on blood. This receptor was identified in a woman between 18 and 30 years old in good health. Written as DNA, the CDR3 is TGCAGCGTTGATGGGAGCGGCCAAGAGACCCAGTACTTC. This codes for CSVDGSGQETQYF.